Listed below are T cell receptor beta chains from one sample, sequenced in a study of shared clonotypes between healthy human individuals. Sequenced by immunoSEQ multiplex PCR; TCRdb stores in-frame clones only, minus some. Among approximately 440,000 clones listed, around 77% were seen once. Sequencing used PBMCs. The origin of the receptors is a woman in her thirties or forties in good health. Some clones in this sample may be carry-over from other donors' samples. CDR3s include the opening cysteine and the closing phenylalanine or tryptophan. The order of the fields is V gene, J gene, D gene, clone size, CDR3 DNA, CDR3 protein. The D gene is left open where the match is weak. The size of a clone is reported for some rows only, either as once, few or many, or as a class for expanded clones.

TRBV11-1	TRBJ1-5	.	.	TGTGCCAGCAGCTTGGGGGTAAGGCAGCCCCAGCATTTT	CASSLGVRQPQHF
TRBV7-2	TRBJ1-2	TRBD1	.	TGTGCCAGCAGCTTAGGGACAGGGGCTGACTATGGCTACACCTTC	CASSLGTGADYGYTF
TRBV18	TRBJ1-2	TRBD1	.	TGTGCCAGCTCACCTTTCGACAGGGTACGTGGCTACACCTTC	CASSPFDRVRGYTF
TRBV28	TRBJ2-7	TRBD2	once	TGTGCCAGCAGCCCTTGGGGGACTAGCTATGGCGAGCAGTACTTC	CASSPWGTSYGEQYF
TRBV7-9	TRBJ1-2	.	.	TGTGCCAGCAGCTTAGGGTTGTATGGCTACACCTTC	CASSLGLYGYTF
TRBV18	TRBJ2-2	.	.	TGTGCCAGCTCACCACAGGGGGACGGAACCGGGGAGCTGTTTTTT	CASSPQGDGTGELFF
TRBV6-6	TRBJ1-6	.	.	TGTGCCAGCAGTTACTCACAGAGTTCACCCCTCCACTTT	CASSYSQSSPLHF
TRBV14	TRBJ1-3	.	.	TGTGCCAGCAGCCAGACTCTGGTGAGGCCTGGAAACACCATATATTTT	CASSQTLVRPGNTIYF
TRBV5-1	TRBJ1-2	.	.	TGCGCCAGCAGCTTGTCCCCAGGGGACGGCTACACCTTC	CASSLSPGDGYTF
TRBV7-2	TRBJ2-3	TRBD1	.	TGTGCCAGCAGCTTAGAGGGACAGAGCGCTTTGGCGCAGTATTTT	CASSLEGQSALAQYF
TRBV28	TRBJ1-3	.	.	TGTGCCAGCAGCGGTCGTGGGGGCGCTTACTCTGGAAACACCATATATTTT	CASSGRGGAYSGNTIYF
TRBV25-1	TRBJ2-3	.	once	TGTGCCAGCAGTTTGACAATCATCACAGATACGCAGTATTTT	CASSLTIITDTQYF
TRBV7-6	TRBJ2-3	.	.	TGTGCCAGCAGCTTAAGTAGAACGGGCACAGATACGCAGTATTTT	CASSLSRTGTDTQYF
TRBV4-3	TRBJ1-4	.	once	TGCGCCAGCAGCCAAGTAACCGGAGCAACTAATGAAAAACTGTTTTTT	CASSQVTGATNEKLFF
TRBV5-4	TRBJ2-7	.	once	TGTGCCAGCAGCTTGGCCGGTGGGACTCAGCGGCACGAGCAGTACTTC	CASSLAGGTQRHEQYF
TRBV2	TRBJ2-7	TRBD1	.	TGTGCCAGCGTCCCGGGACAGGGTACCTACGAGCAGTACTTC	CASVPGQGTYEQYF
TRBV28	TRBJ2-7	TRBD2	.	TGTGCCAGCAGGAATAGCGGGGGATACTACGAGCAGTACTTC	CASRNSGGYYEQYF
TRBV28	TRBJ1-1	.	.	TGTGCCAGCAGCCCAGCGAGTCCCACTGAAGCTTTCTTT	CASSPASPTEAFF
TRBV9	TRBJ1-3	.	.	TGTGCCAGCAGCCCAACAGGGAATTCTGGAAACACCATATATTTT	CASSPTGNSGNTIYF
TRBV4-2	TRBJ2-1	.	.	TGTGCCAGCAGCCAAGATGTTGGGGGCCACAATGAGCAGTTCTTC	CASSQDVGGHNEQFF
TRBV6-1	TRBJ1-2	TRBD1	.	TGTGCCAGCAGTGCTTTAGGGGGCGCGGGTGGCTACACCTTC	CASSALGGAGGYTF
TRBV10-3	TRBJ2-1	TRBD2	.	TGTGCCATCAGTGCTCTAGCGGGATTAGATGAGCAGTTCTTC	CAISALAGLDEQFF
TRBV5-4	TRBJ2-7	TRBD2	.	TGTGCCAGCAGCTGGGGAACCCCGGGGGGGGAGCAGTACTTC	CASSWGTPGGEQYF
TRBV2	TRBJ2-7	.	.	TGTGCCAGCAGTGAAGAGACAGTTCTCTTCTACGAGCAGTACTTC	CASSEETVLFYEQYF
TRBV2	TRBJ2-2	.	.	TGTGCCGGCTCCGGGGCAGGGGTCGGTCTCACCGGGGAGCTGTTTTTT	CAGSGAGVGLTGELFF
TRBV5-1	TRBJ1-1	TRBD1	.	TGCGCCAGCAGCACCGACAGGGTGGGGACTGAAGCTTTCTTT	CASSTDRVGTEAFF
TRBV29-1	TRBJ2-7	TRBD1	.	TGCAGCGTGGGAACAGGGGAGTTC	CSVGTGEF
TRBV5-1	TRBJ2-7	.	.	TGCGCCAGCAGCTTGGAGGCAGGGAAGATCTCCGAGCAGTACTTC	CASSLEAGKISEQYF
TRBV2	TRBJ1-5	.	.	TGTGCCAGCTCGAGAGGGGGAACAAGTCAGCCCCAGCATTTT	CASSRGGTSQPQHF
TRBV10-1	TRBJ2-1	TRBD1	.	TGCGCCAGCAGTGAGTCAACAGGGGCGGCTGAGCAGTTCTTC	CASSESTGAAEQFF
TRBV18	TRBJ1-4	.	few	TGTGCCAGCTCACCAACAGGTTTTGAAAAACTGTTTTTT	CASSPTGFEKLFF
TRBV27	TRBJ2-6	TRBD1	.	TGTGCCAGCAGCAACGGGGGACAGGCCAAAAGCTCTGGGGCCAACGTCCTGACTTTC	CASSNGGQAKSSGANVLTF
TRBV5-1	TRBJ2-7	.	.	TGCGCCAGCAGCTTGCTGGGGGCGGCCTACGAGCAGTACTTC	CASSLLGAAYEQYF
TRBV18	TRBJ2-7	TRBD2	.	TGTGCCAGCTCACCGCTAGGGACTAGCCTGACCTACGAGCAGTACTTC	CASSPLGTSLTYEQYF
TRBV4-1	TRBJ2-7	.	.	TGCGCCAGCAGCCAAGATTGGGCCAGGTTCTACGAGCAGTACTTC	CASSQDWARFYEQYF
TRBV10-3	TRBJ2-3	.	.	TGTGCCATCAGCCTGACTGGGAGCACAGATACGCAGTATTTT	CAISLTGSTDTQYF
TRBV20-1	TRBJ1-2	.	.	TGCAGTGCTAGTCCAAATTATGGCTACACCTTC	CSASPNYGYTF
TRBV6-6	TRBJ2-1	.	.	TGTGCCAGCAGTTCCACAGGGCATGAGCAGTTCTTC	CASSSTGHEQFF
TRBV30	TRBJ1-4	TRBD1	.	TGTGCCTGGAGAGGAGGAGCAGGGGGCTGGGAAAAACTGTTTTTT	CAWRGGAGGWEKLFF
TRBV11-2	TRBJ1-2	TRBD1	.	TGTGCCAGCAGCTTGGGACAGGGTCAAGGCTACACCTTC	CASSLGQGQGYTF
TRBV13	TRBJ2-5	TRBD2	.	TGTGCCAGCAGCATGGGACTAGCCGAAGAGACCCAGTACTTC	CASSMGLAEETQYF
TRBV5-8	TRBJ1-1	.	.	TGTGCCAGCAGCCATAATATAGGGCAGGGCAGCACTGAAGCTTTCTTT	CASSHNIGQGSTEAFF
TRBV10-3	TRBJ2-7	TRBD2	once	TGTGCCATCAGGCCGGGACTAGCGGGAGCCGAGCAGTACTTC	CAIRPGLAGAEQYF
TRBV10-3	TRBJ2-7	.	.	TGTGCCATCAGTCCGGGGCGTTACGAGCAGTACTTC	CAISPGRYEQYF
TRBV28	TRBJ1-1	.	.	TGTGCCAGCAGTCCGGGTAACACTGAAGCTTTCTTT	CASSPGNTEAFF
TRBV6-1	TRBJ1-3	.	.	TGTGCCAGCAGTGGGGCTGGAAACACCATATATTTT	CASSGAGNTIYF
TRBV11-2	TRBJ1-3	.	.	TGTGCCAGCAGCTTTGGGAATTTCTCTGGAAACACCATATATTTT	CASSFGNFSGNTIYF
TRBV6-4	TRBJ2-2	.	.	TGTGCCAGCAGTGACTCAAGCGGAAACACCGGGGAGCTGTTTTTT	CASSDSSGNTGELFF
TRBV19	TRBJ1-2	TRBD1	.	TGTGCCAGTAGTACACAGGGGGCAAACTATGGCTACACCTTC	CASSTQGANYGYTF
TRBV10-2	TRBJ2-3	.	.	TGCGCCAGCAGTGCAGGTAGCGGCACAGATACGCAGTATTTT	CASSAGSGTDTQYF
TRBV7-9	TRBJ2-7	.	.	TGTGCCAGCAGCCCCAGTGGGGTGGCCTCCTACGAGCAGTACTTC	CASSPSGVASYEQYF
TRBV12-5	TRBJ2-7	TRBD1	many	TGTGCTAGTGGTTTGTCTAGCCGGGACAGGGTCTACGAGCAGTACTTC	CASGLSSRDRVYEQYF
TRBV2	TRBJ1-3	.	.	TGTGCCAGCAGTGAACTGGGGCCAAGCTCTGGAAACACCATATATTTT	CASSELGPSSGNTIYF
TRBV5-1	TRBJ1-1	.	.	TGCGCCAGCAGCAAGGGACATGGAGAGGGCACTGAAGCTTTCTTT	CASSKGHGEGTEAFF
TRBV7-8	TRBJ2-6	.	.	TGTGCCAGCAACCTGTACGCCTCTGGGGCCAACGTCCTGACTTTC	CASNLYASGANVLTF
TRBV11-3	TRBJ2-2	TRBD2	.	TGTGCCAGCAGCTTATGGGGTAGCGGGAGTGCGACCGGGGAGCTGTTTTTT	CASSLWGSGSATGELFF